The rows below give T cell receptor beta chains drawn from one sample of a study of memory CD4+ T cells and cytomegalovirus serostatus. Sequenced by immunoSEQ multiplex PCR; TCRdb stores in-frame clones only, minus some. The table lists 55,000 or so clones, more than 70% of them singletons. Sequencing was carried out using memory CD4+ T cells from blood. Every receptor here comes from an adult in good health and CMV-seropositive. Each CDR3 is given with its conserved first and last residue. The D gene is left open where the match is weak. A row's size may be missing; if present it is once, few, many or a size class.

j_gene: TRBJ2-1
abundance: few
d_gene: TRBD1
v_gene: TRBV6-6
len: 15
CDR3nt: TGTGCCAGCAGCCTACAGGGGGCCCCAGGGAATGAGCAGTTCTTC
CDR3aa: CASSLQGAPGNEQFF

j_gene: TRBJ2-1
abundance: NA
d_gene: TRBD2
v_gene: TRBV14
len: 16
CDR3nt: TGTGCCAGCAGCCGGACTAGCGGGGGGGCCTACAATGAGCAGTTCTTC
CDR3aa: CASSRTSGGAYNEQFF

j_gene: TRBJ2-1
abundance: NA
d_gene: NA
v_gene: TRBV7-2
len: 14
CDR3nt: TGTGCCAGCTCCGGACCTAGGGCATACAGTGAGCAGTTCTTC
CDR3aa: CASSGPRAYSEQFF

j_gene: TRBJ2-4
abundance: NA
d_gene: NA
v_gene: TRBV18
len: 14
CDR3nt: TGTGCCAGCTCCCCCTCGGGGGCCAAAAACATTCAGTACTTC
CDR3aa: CASSPSGAKNIQYF

j_gene: TRBJ1-4
abundance: NA
d_gene: NA
v_gene: TRBV2
len: 13
CDR3nt: TGTGCCAGCAAGGCGACCGAGAATGAAAAACTGTTTTTT
CDR3aa: CASKATENEKLFF

j_gene: TRBJ1-2
abundance: NA
d_gene: NA
v_gene: TRBV7-9
len: 12
CDR3nt: TGTGCCAGCAGCTCGCGGGGGAATGGCTACACCTTC
CDR3aa: CASSSRGNGYTF

j_gene: TRBJ1-5
abundance: NA
d_gene: NA
v_gene: TRBV19
len: 17
CDR3nt: TGTGCCAGTAGTATGGGTAAGGTCTCATTTAGCAATCAGCCCCAGCATTTT
CDR3aa: CASSMGKVSFSNQPQHF

j_gene: TRBJ2-7
abundance: few
d_gene: TRBD2
v_gene: TRBV18
len: 15
CDR3nt: TGTGCCAGCTCACTACAGCGGGAGGGCCGCTACGAGCAGTACTTC
CDR3aa: CASSLQREGRYEQYF

j_gene: TRBJ2-1
abundance: NA
d_gene: NA
v_gene: TRBV10-1
len: 14
CDR3nt: TGCGCCAGCAGTGATGGGAGCTCCTACAATGAGCAGTTCTTC
CDR3aa: CASSDGSSYNEQFF

j_gene: TRBJ2-7
abundance: NA
d_gene: TRBD2
v_gene: TRBV6-5
len: 15
CDR3nt: TGTGCCAGCAGCCGCGACCCCGGGACTAGCGGGAGTATGTACTTC
CDR3aa: CASSRDPGTSGSMYF

j_gene: TRBJ1-1
abundance: NA
d_gene: NA
v_gene: TRBV7-3
len: 13
CDR3nt: TGTGCCAGCAGCCCCCAGGGGAACACTGAAGCTTTCTTT
CDR3aa: CASSPQGNTEAFF

j_gene: TRBJ2-1
abundance: NA
d_gene: TRBD2
v_gene: TRBV10-3
len: 17
CDR3nt: TGTGCCATCAGTGATACGGCTAGCGGGAGTACCTACAATGAGCAGTTCTTC
CDR3aa: CAISDTASGSTYNEQFF

j_gene: TRBJ1-2
abundance: few
d_gene: NA
v_gene: TRBV29-1
len: 13
CDR3nt: TGCAGCGTTGAAGAATCGAACACCGGCGGCTACACCTTC
CDR3aa: CSVEESNTGGYTF

j_gene: TRBJ1-5
abundance: NA
d_gene: NA
v_gene: TRBV6-1
len: 17
CDR3nt: TGTGCCAGCAGTGTACCCTCGAGGCGGGGACTAGTCCTGGCCCAGCATTTT
CDR3aa: CASSVPSRRGLVLAQHF

j_gene: TRBJ2-1
abundance: NA
d_gene: NA
v_gene: TRBV29-1
len: 11
CDR3nt: TGCAGCGTCGGCCTAATGGATGAGCAGTTCTTC
CDR3aa: CSVGLMDEQFF

j_gene: TRBJ1-3
abundance: NA
d_gene: TRBD1
v_gene: TRBV11-2
len: 13
CDR3nt: TGTGCCAGCAGCCAGGGGGGTGGAAACACCATATATTTT
CDR3aa: CASSQGGGNTIYF

j_gene: TRBJ1-1
abundance: NA
d_gene: NA
v_gene: TRBV7-8
len: 14
CDR3nt: TGTGCCAGCAGCTTAGCCGTCCCGAACACTGAAGCTTTCTTT
CDR3aa: CASSLAVPNTEAFF

j_gene: TRBJ2-6
abundance: NA
d_gene: NA
v_gene: TRBV10-2
len: 16
CDR3nt: TGCGCCAGCAGTGTTGGGTCGGGCTCTGGGGCCAACGTCCTGACTTTC
CDR3aa: CASSVGSGSGANVLTF

j_gene: TRBJ1-5
abundance: NA
d_gene: TRBD1
v_gene: TRBV7-3
len: 13
CDR3nt: TGTGCCAGCAGCACTACAGGGGTCCAGCCCCAGCATTTT
CDR3aa: CASSTTGVQPQHF

j_gene: TRBJ1-4
abundance: NA
d_gene: NA
v_gene: TRBV30
len: 15
CDR3nt: TGTGCCTGGAGTGTACAGGGTGGGTCTAATGAAAAACTGTTTTTT
CDR3aa: CAWSVQGGSNEKLFF

j_gene: TRBJ2-1
abundance: NA
d_gene: NA
v_gene: TRBV6-1
len: 15
CDR3nt: TGTGCCAGCGGGTTAGGGGGGGGCTCCTACAATGAGCAGTTCTTC
CDR3aa: CASGLGGGSYNEQFF

j_gene: TRBJ2-3
abundance: NA
d_gene: NA
v_gene: TRBV7-2
len: 11
CDR3nt: TGTGCCAGCAGCTTCAAAGATACGCAGTATTTT
CDR3aa: CASSFKDTQYF

j_gene: TRBJ2-3
abundance: once
d_gene: TRBD2
v_gene: TRBV5-4
len: 17
CDR3nt: TGTGCCAGCAGCTCCGCCTTGGGCGGGGGGGGTATAGATACGCAGTATTTT
CDR3aa: CASSSALGGGGIDTQYF

j_gene: TRBJ2-7
abundance: NA
d_gene: TRBD2
v_gene: TRBV11-2
len: 15
CDR3nt: TGTGCCAGCAGCTTTCGACTAGCGGTCTACTACGAGCAGTACTTC
CDR3aa: CASSFRLAVYYEQYF

j_gene: TRBJ2-7
abundance: NA
d_gene: NA
v_gene: TRBV28
len: 12
CDR3nt: TGTGCCAGCAGCCGAGGGACGGGTGAGCAGTACTTC
CDR3aa: CASSRGTGEQYF

j_gene: TRBJ1-4
abundance: NA
d_gene: TRBD1
v_gene: TRBV28
len: 15
CDR3nt: TGTGCCAGCAGTTTGGGGGGACAGGTGTGGGAAAAACTGTTTTTT
CDR3aa: CASSLGGQVWEKLFF

j_gene: TRBJ2-3
abundance: NA
d_gene: NA
v_gene: TRBV7-2
len: 12
CDR3nt: TGTGCCAGCAGCGCGAGCACAGATACGCAGTATTTT
CDR3aa: CASSASTDTQYF

j_gene: TRBJ2-1
abundance: once
d_gene: NA
v_gene: TRBV10-3
len: 12
CDR3nt: TGTGCCATCGGCTCGGGGGAGAGTGAGCAGTTCTTC
CDR3aa: CAIGSGESEQFF

j_gene: TRBJ2-1
abundance: NA
d_gene: TRBD2
v_gene: TRBV6-5
len: 14
CDR3nt: TGTGCCAGCAGTTACGAACTAGCGGCCAATGAGCAGTTCTTC
CDR3aa: CASSYELAANEQFF

j_gene: TRBJ2-1
abundance: NA
d_gene: TRBD2
v_gene: TRBV18
len: 16
CDR3nt: TGTGCCAGCTCACCTCTGAGCGGGGGGGCCGGGGATGAGCAGTTCTTC
CDR3aa: CASSPLSGGAGDEQFF

j_gene: TRBJ1-5
abundance: NA
d_gene: NA
v_gene: TRBV5-6
len: 13
CDR3nt: TGTGCCAGCAGCCCAGGTCCCAATCAGCCCCAGCATTTT
CDR3aa: CASSPGPNQPQHF